The 25 T cell receptor beta chains in this list originate from one sample, sequenced in a study of technical replicates of blood from several donors. Libraries were prepared by immunoSEQ multiplex PCR; TCRdb keeps only in-frame clonotypes and omits some of them. The sample holds about 12,000 clones, around 96% seen once. Sequenced material: PBMCs. These TCRs come from a human donor in good health.

In this sample, this clone turned up once. The V gene is TRBV25-1, the J gene TRBJ1-4; D is uncertain. Trimming removed 6 bases at V and 7 bases at J, with 15 bases between. The CDR3 totals 14 residues. Germline assignment: CDR1 MGHDK and CDR2 SYGVNS. CDR3 protein: CASSHPGEGEKLFF. The DNA of the CDR3 is TGTGCCAGCAGCCACCCGGGAGAGGGTGAAAAACTGTTTTTT.

This chain uses TRBV9 with TRBJ2-1; D may be TRBD2 (6 bases). Per the germline V gene, CDR1 is SGDLS and CDR2 is YYNGEE. The CDR3 is 15 residues long. The germline V and J ends were trimmed by 0 bases and 0 bases, with 7 bases remaining between them. The CDR3 reads CASSVALASYNEQFF. The CDR3 region has the DNA TGTGCCAGCAGCGTAGCACTAGCCTCCTACAATGAGCAGTTCTTC.

The V call is TRBV18, the J call TRBJ2-7, with TRBD2 matching 10 bases. The CDR3 runs to 17 residues. Germline V CDR1 and CDR2: KGHSH, LQKENI. The J segment lost 3 bases and the V segment lost 3 bases, leaving 11 bases of the junction unmatched. The CDR3 DNA sequence: TGTGCCAGCTCACCGCGGAGCGGGAGGGCCTCCCTCTACGAGCAGTACTTC. Translating it yields CASSPRSGRASLYEQYF.

CDR3 sequence reads: CAWSVLGSYEQYF. CDR3 nucleotide sequence: TGTGCCTGGAGTGTACTAGGTTCCTACGAGCAGTACTTC. This sequence joins TRBV30 and TRBJ2-7, with D possibly matching TRBD2 (5 bases). Germline CDR1 GTSNPN, CDR2 SVGIG (reference sequence). The CDR3 has 13 residues. With 0 bases removed from V and 1 base from J, the gap between germline ends came to 7 bases. The full variable domain, rest sourced from reference TRBV30 and TRBJ2-7, is SQTIHQWPATLVQPVGSPLSLECTVEGTSNPNLYWYRQAAGRGLQLLFYSVGIGQISSEVPQNLSASRPQDRQFILSSKKLLLSDSGFYLCAWSVLGSYEQYFGPGTRLTVT.

This chain uses TRBV9 with TRBJ2-2, with 9 bases identical to TRBD2. This CDR3 is built from 16 residues. Germline assignment: CDR1 SGDLS and CDR2 YYNGEE. Trimming took 3 bases from V and 1 from J; bases not matched to a gene: 4. This CDR3 reads CASSATSGMNTGELFF. In DNA, the CDR3 is TGTGCCAGCAGCGCGACTAGCGGCATGAACACCGGGGAGCTGTTTTTT.

The chain is built from TRBV6-4 and TRBJ1-1, with D unclear. V lost 3 bases and J 0 bases, leaving 8 bases between the germline ends. Germline V gene data show CDR1 as MRHNA and CDR2 as SNTAGT. The CDR3 length is 14 residues. The CDR3 region has the DNA TGTGCCAGCAGTGAAAATGTCTTGAACACTGAAGCTTTCTTT. It specifies CASSENVLNTEAFF.

The chain carries TRBV5-1 and TRBJ2-2; 11 nucleotides match TRBD1. Germline assignment: CDR1 SGHRS and CDR2 YFSETQ. Germline trimming cut 6 bases from V and 3 bases from J; bases unmatched to any gene: 7. The CDR3 totals 16 residues. CDR3 protein: CASNVGTGGDTGELFF. The CDR3 DNA follows: TGCGCCAGCAACGTTGGGACAGGGGGGGACACCGGGGAGCTGTTTTTT.

The chain recombines TRBV15 with TRBJ2-4; 14 bases are shared with TRBD2. V shed 3 bases, J shed 0 bases, and the junction held 7 bases outside the gene matches. There are 19 residues in the CDR3. Per the germline V gene, CDR1 is LNHNV and CDR2 is YYDKDF (reference sequence). The CDR3 region has the DNA TGTGCCACCAGCAGGGGGACTAGCGGGAGTGGTCTAGCCAAAAACATTCAGTACTTC. Residues: CATSRGTSGSGLAKNIQYF.

The J gene is TRBJ2-5, the V gene TRBV11-2; D call uncertain. Germline-derived CDR1 and CDR2 are SGHAT and FQNNGV. This CDR3 contains 14 residues. Trimming took off 7 bases at V and 5 bases at J, with 17 bases between the two ends. CDR3 in amino acids: CASKLGRSGETQYF. For the CDR3, the DNA is TGTGCCAGCAAGTTGGGCAGGTCTGGGGAGACCCAGTACTTC.

The genes are TRBV5-1 and TRBJ1-4; 10 bases are shared with TRBD1. The ends lost 4 bases at V and 0 bases at J; junction bases unmatched: 6. Germline CDR1 is SGHRS and CDR2 is YFSETQ. The CDR3 extends over 17 amino acids. The CDR3 nucleotides read TGCGCCAGCAGCCAGGGACAGGGGTTCGCAACTAATGAAAAACTGTTTTTT. Translation gives CASSQGQGFATNEKLFF. The full variable domain, completed using reference TRBV5-1 and TRBJ1-4, is KAGVTQTPRYLIKTRGQQVTLSCSPISGHRSVSWYQQTPGQGLQFLFEYFSETQRNKGNFPGRFSGRQFSNSRSEMNVSTLELGDSALYLCASSQGQGFATNEKLFFGSGTQLSVL.

The chain is built from TRBV29-1 and TRBJ2-5, with TRBD1 matching over 9 bases. The junction had 13 bases not matched to a gene; V was cut back by 1 base and J by 4 bases. The germline V gene encodes CDR1 SQVTM and CDR2 ANQGSEA. The CDR3 extends over 17 amino acids. CDR3 bases: TGCAGCGTTGAAGTAATACCGGGACAGGGTTATGGAGAGACCCAGTACTTC. The encoded protein is CSVEVIPGQGYGETQYF.

The chain has TRBV27 and TRBJ2-7; D might be TRBD2 (5 bases). The germline V gene encodes CDR1 MNHEY and CDR2 SMNVEV (reference sequence). Deletions cut 2 bases from V and 6 bases from J, with 5 bases between. The CDR3 is 11 residues long. Here the CDR3 reads CASSLGLEQYF. Here the CDR3 DNA reads TGTGCCAGCAGTTTAGGACTCGAGCAGTACTTC.

The chain carries TRBV7-2 and TRBJ2-1; the D gene is possibly TRBD1 (5 bases). Between the trimmed V and J ends, which lost 2 bases and 9 bases, there was a span of 8 bases. This CDR3 has 12 amino acids. Germline lookup yields CDR1 SGHTA and CDR2 FQGNSA. The CDR3 nucleotides read TGTGCCAGCAGCTTATACCAGGGTGAGCAGTTCTTC. Its protein is CASSLYQGEQFF.

To note about this clone: Other nucleotide sequences from this sample produce the same CDR3. The chain links TRBV2 to TRBJ2-3; 12 bases match TRBD1. Germline V gene lookup returns CDR1 SNHLY and CDR2 FYNNEI. V lost 3 bases to trimming and J lost 5 bases; unmatched junction nucleotides: 3. The CDR3 is 15 residues long. CDR3 residues: CASSEGQGAGDTQYF. DNA of the CDR3: TGTGCCAGCAGTGAGGGACAGGGGGCCGGAGATACGCAGTATTTT. The full variable domain, with the rest looked up from reference TRBV2 and TRBJ2-3, is EPEVTQTPSHQVTQMGQEVILRCVPISNHLYFYWYRQILGQKVEFLVSFYNNEISEKSEIFDDQFSVERPDGSNFTLKIRSTKLEDSAMYFCASSEGQGAGDTQYFGPGTRLTVL.

As DNA, the CDR3 is TGTGCCAGCAGCCTTGCCCCGCTAGGCTACACCTTC. Its protein product is CASSLAPLGYTF. This chain connects TRBV7-9 to TRBJ1-2, with D unclear. Germline CDR1 and CDR2: SEHNR and FQNEAQ (reference sequence). This CDR3 has 12 residues. V was shortened by 5 bases and J by 8 bases, with 12 bases between the two germline ends.

The chain links TRBV19 to TRBJ2-1; TRBD2 agrees at 10 bases. Germline CDR1 and CDR2: LNHDA and SQIVND (reference sequence). J was trimmed by 3 bases and V by 5 bases; bases with no gene match: 7. The CDR3 is 16 amino acids. The CDR3 nucleotides are TGTGCCAGTAGTCCGCGAGCGGGAGGGGGCTACAATGAGCAGTTCTTC. It codes for CASSPRAGGGYNEQFF. Variable domain in full (rest from reference TRBV19 and TRBJ2-1): DGGITQSPKYLFRKEGQNVTLSCEQNLNHDAMYWYRQDPGQGLRLIYYSQIVNDFQKGDIAEGYSVSREKKESFPLTVTSAQKNPTAFYLCASSPRAGGGYNEQFFGPGTRLTVL.

The V gene is TRBV28, the J gene TRBJ1-2; 8 nucleotides align to TRBD1. Trimming removed 6 bases from V and 0 bases from J; junction bases left unmatched: 3. CDR3 length equals 14 residues. From germline, CDR1 is MDHEN and CDR2 SYDVKM. The CDR3 nucleotides read TGTGCCAGCAGAACAGGGGGGGCTAACTATGGCTACACCTTC. Its translation: CASRTGGANYGYTF.

This clone was picked up one time. This chain uses TRBV6-1 with TRBJ2-2, with D possibly TRBD1 on 6 matching bases. The CDR3 has 14 amino acids. V lost 6 bases, J lost 3 bases, and 11 bases lay in between. CDR1 is MNHNS, CDR2 SASEGT, per germline. This CDR3 reads CASRTDRDTGELFF. As DNA, the CDR3 is TGTGCCAGCAGGACGGACAGAGACACCGGGGAGCTGTTTTTT.

V gene TRBV30 combines with J gene TRBJ1-5; D is perhaps TRBD1 (5 bases). Germline loops: CDR1 GTSNPN, CDR2 SVGIG (reference sequence). This CDR3 has 15 amino acids. V was clipped by 1 base and J by 4 bases, with 14 bases between them. The CDR3 loop reads CAWSDLQGENQPQHF. Written as DNA, the CDR3 is TGTGCCTGGAGTGACCTCCAGGGTGAGAATCAGCCCCAGCATTTT.

The chain combines TRBV7-2 with TRBJ1-1; D call uncertain. Germline V CDR1 and CDR2: SGHTA, FQGNSA. This CDR3 is 14 amino acids long. The ends were cut back, 4 bases at V and 4 bases at J, with 13 bases in the middle. The CDR3 nucleotides are TGTGCCAGCAGCTCACAGATCTTCGGCACTGAAGCTTTCTTT. Its protein product is CASSSQIFGTEAFF.

The CDR3 loop is CASSARDRGYGYTF. CDR3 DNA sequence: TGTGCCAGCAGTGCCCGGGACAGGGGATATGGCTACACCTTC. The rearrangement links TRBV25-1 to TRBJ1-2; 10 positions agree with TRBD1. Germline CDR1 reads MGHDK; CDR2 reads SYGVNS. The V segment lost 4 bases and the J segment 5 bases; nucleotides outside the gene matches: 4. The CDR3 extends over 14 amino acids.

The V gene is TRBV9, the J gene TRBJ2-1; TRBD2 might be the D (5 bases). The V end lost 7 bases, the J end lost 4 bases, and 18 bases lay between the germline ends. Germline values: CDR1 SGDLS, CDR2 YYNGEE. CDR3 length equals 15 residues. CDR3 sequence reads: CASAPGVSVYNEQFF. CDR3 nucleotides: TGTGCCAGCGCCCCCGGGGTATCCGTATACAATGAGCAGTTCTTC.

This CDR3 is CASIWSGVANTGELFF. CDR3 sequence (DNA): TGTGCCAGTATTTGGTCGGGGGTCGCGAACACCGGGGAGCTGTTTTTT. This rearrangement joins TRBV19 to TRBJ2-2; possibly TRBD2 for D (6 bases). Germline V gives CDR1 LNHDA, CDR2 SQIVND (reference sequence). The V end lost 7 bases, the J end lost 0 bases, and 15 bases lay between the germline ends. The CDR3 is 16 residues long.

The rearrangement joins TRBV7-9 to TRBJ1-4; the D gene is possibly TRBD1 (5 bases). Germline V gene lookup returns CDR1 SEHNR and CDR2 FQNEAQ (reference sequence). The CDR3 sequence is 13 residues long. The V end lost 8 bases, the J end lost 7 bases, and 14 bases lay between the germline ends. CDR3 in DNA: TGTGCCAGCCGGGGGGGGAGCGGTGAAAAACTGTTTTTT. As protein: CASRGGSGEKLFF. Based on the CDR3 plus reference TRBV7-9 and TRBJ1-4, the full variable domain is DTGVSQNPRHKITKRGQNVTFRCDPISEHNRLYWYRQTLGQGPEFLTYFQNEAQLEKSRLLSDRFSAERPKGSFSTLEIQRTEQGDSAMYLCASRGGSGEKLFFGSGTQLSVL.

The rearrangement uses TRBV19 and TRBJ1-1; 9 bases agree with TRBD1. Looked up from germline, CDR1 is LNHDA and CDR2 is SQIVND (reference sequence). The V segment lost 7 bases and the J segment 6 bases; nucleotides outside the gene matches: 6. This CDR3 contains 13 residues. CDR3 in amino acids: CASTWDRDAEAFF. Here the CDR3 DNA reads TGTGCCAGTACCTGGGACAGGGACGCTGAAGCTTTCTTT.